The clone carrying this T cell receptor beta chain was seen repeatedly, ten times or more. From around 440 ng of RNA, a library with molecular barcoded alpha/delta and beta/gamma adaptors was made. TCRdb reanalysed the reads using MiXCR and keeps one entry per CDR3 protein. The repertoire holds roughly 130,000 distinct CDR3 sequences, with over 10% as singletons. This entry belongs to a study of read filtering for tumor transcriptome and immune sequencing. Study summary: The cohort had some 17 men and 14 women aged roughly 47 to 90, mean about 68 years. Transcriptome libraries were built from DNase-treated RNA. By R-ISS, stages I, II and III held about 8, 15 and 7 patients.

At the time of active disease, bone marrow was collected from every patient. Trimming pared 1 base from V and 1 base from J, leaving 14 bases between. The germline gives CDR1 DFQATT, CDR2 SNEGSKA (reference sequence). CDR3 length: 16 residues. The clonotype originates from a donor aged 40 or older with multiple myeloma. The sequencing sample was made of a population of CD138-negative cells sorted from bone marrow. This chain uses TRBV20-1 with TRBJ2-1, with D tentatively TRBD1 or TRBD2 (6 bases each). The CDR3 sequence is CSARVWGRDSYNEQFF. The CDR3 bases are TGCAGTGCTAGAGTCTGGGGGCGGGATTCCTACAATGAGCAGTTCTTC.